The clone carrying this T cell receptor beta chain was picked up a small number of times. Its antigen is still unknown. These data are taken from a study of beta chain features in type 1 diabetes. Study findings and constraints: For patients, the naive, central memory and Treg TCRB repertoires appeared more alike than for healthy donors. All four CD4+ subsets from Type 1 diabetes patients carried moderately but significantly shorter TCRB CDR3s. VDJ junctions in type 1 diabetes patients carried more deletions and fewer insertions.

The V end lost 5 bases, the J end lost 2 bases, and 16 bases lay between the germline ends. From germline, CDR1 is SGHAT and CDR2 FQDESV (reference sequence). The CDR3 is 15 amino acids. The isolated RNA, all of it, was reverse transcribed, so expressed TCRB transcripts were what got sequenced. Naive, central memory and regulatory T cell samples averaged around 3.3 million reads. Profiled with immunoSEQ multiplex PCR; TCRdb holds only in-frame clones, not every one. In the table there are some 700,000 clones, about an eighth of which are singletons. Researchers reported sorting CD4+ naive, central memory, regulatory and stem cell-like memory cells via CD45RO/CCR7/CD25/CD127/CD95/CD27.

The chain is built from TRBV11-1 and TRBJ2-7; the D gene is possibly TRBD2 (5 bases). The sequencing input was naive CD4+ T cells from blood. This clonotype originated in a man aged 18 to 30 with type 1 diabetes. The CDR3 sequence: CASSHGIYSPYEQYF. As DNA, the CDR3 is TGTGCCAGCAGCCACGGGATCTACAGCCCCTACGAGCAGTACTTC.